These 27 T cell receptor beta chains were sequenced from one sample in a study of molecular identifiers for immune sequencing clone quantification. TCRdb processed the PCR reads anew with MiXCR; each CDR3 protein has one entry. The data show some 650,000 distinct CDR3 sequences, 15% to 20% seen once. The sequenced material came from naive CD8+ T cells from blood, with Jurkat cell RNA spiked in. Noted subset: FACS-sorted CD8+CD4-CCR7+CD45RA+ naive T cells. These receptors were obtained from a human donor in good health. Some libraries in this study had Jurkat cell RNA spiked in.

A note on this clonotype: A much bigger clone sits one base away, suggesting this may be a read error. This likely comes from a read error, as the CDR3 has no conserved phenylalanine or tryptophan at its end. This chain connects TRBV6-5 to TRBJ2-3; D could derive from TRBD1 or TRBD2 (5 bases each). The CDR3 has 15 residues. Germline lookup yields CDR1 MNHEY and CDR2 SVGAGI. The V end lost 2 bases, the J end lost 0 bases, and 9 bases lay between the germline ends. CDR3 in DNA: TGTGCCAGCAGTTACGGGGCGGGCAGCACAGATACGCAGTATTCT. Protein sequence: CASSYGAGSTDTQYS.

Concerning this clonotype: This may come from a read error, since a much larger clone is one base off. The chain combines TRBV29-1 with TRBJ1-1; D is undetermined. The CDR3 runs 13 residues. Germline-derived CDR1 and CDR2 are SQVTM and ANQGSEA. The CDR3 here is CSVEAWKNAEAFF. The CDR3 DNA is TGCAGCGTTGAAGCTTGGAAGAACGCTGAAGCTTTCTTT. The full variable domain, its missing parts supplied by reference TRBV29-1 and TRBJ1-1, is SAVISQKPSRDICQRGTSLTIQCQVDSQVTMMFWYRQQPGQSLTLIATANQGSEATYESGFVIDKFPISRPNLTFSTLTVSNMSPEDSSIYLCSVEAWKNAEAFFGQGTRLTVV.

This clonotype was counted a few times. A single base separates this from a much larger clone, so it may be a read error. CDR3 nucleotide sequence: TGTGCCAGCAGTTACGCGCAGGACACTGAAGCTTTCTTT. It translates to CASSYAQDTEAFF. This sequence joins TRBV6-2 or TRBV6-3 and TRBJ1-1; D gene ambiguous. Germline V gene lookup returns CDR1 MNHEY and CDR2 SVGEGT. The CDR3 totals 13 residues. V was trimmed by 2 bases and J by 3 bases, leaving 7 bases between them.

This clonotype was counted many times. The rearrangement links TRBV20-1 to TRBJ2-1, with D tentatively TRBD1 or TRBD2 (5 bases each). The V gene lost 0 bases and the J gene lost 15 bases, with 15 bases spanning the gap. CDR1 is DFQATT and CDR2 is SNEGSKA in the germline V gene (reference sequence). The CDR3 extends over 12 amino acids. The CDR3: CSARDERGFVFF. The CDR3 DNA reads TGCAGTGCTAGAGATGAACGGGGCTTTGTGTTCTTC.

As regards this clonotype: A much bigger clone sits one base away, suggesting this may be a read error. V and J are TRBV7-9 and TRBJ2-7, with D unresolved. The CDR3 length is 14 residues. Germline-derived CDR1 and CDR2 are SEHNR and FQNEAQ (reference sequence). The CDR3 DNA reads TGTGCCAGCGGCTTAACACAGACCCCCTACGAGCAGTACTTC. Encoded protein: CASGLTQTPYEQYF.

This chain uses TRBV7-6 with TRBJ2-7; 11 bases align to TRBD2. The CDR3 length is 15 residues. J lost 2 bases, V lost 5 bases, and 5 bases had no gene match. CDR1 is SGHVS, CDR2 FNYEAQ, per germline. CDR3 DNA: TGTGCCAGCAGCCCAGAACTAGCGGGAGCCTACGAGCAGTACTTC. Residues: CASSPELAGAYEQYF.

This clonotype was counted at least ten times. The rearrangement uses TRBV29-1 and TRBJ2-5; 8 bases agree with TRBD1. Germline CDR1 is SQVTM and CDR2 is ANQGSEA. Trimming took 4 bases from V and 5 from J; bases not matched to a gene: 9. The CDR3 covers 14 residues. This chain's CDR3 is CSVGGQGIWETQYF. In nucleotides, the CDR3 is TGCAGCGTTGGAGGACAGGGTATTTGGGAGACCCAGTACTTC.

This clonotype was found many times. The rearrangement joins TRBV7-9 to TRBJ2-3; 10 nucleotides match TRBD2. V trimming: 3 bases; J trimming: 2 bases; junction bases outside the gene matches: 11. From germline, CDR1 is SEHNR and CDR2 FQNEAQ (reference sequence). This CDR3 spans 18 amino acids. In DNA form, the CDR3 reads TGTGCCAGCAGCTTTCTATCTGGGCTAGCGGGAGACACAGATACGCAGTATTTT. It translates to CASSFLSGLAGDTDTQYF. Full variable domain (rest looked up from reference TRBV7-9 and TRBJ2-3): DTGVSQNPRHKITKRGQNVTFRCDPISEHNRLYWYRQTLGQGPEFLTYFQNEAQLEKSRLLSDRFSAERPKGSFSTLEIQRTEQGDSAMYLCASSFLSGLAGDTDTQYFGPGTRLTVL.

A few counts support this clonotype. CDR3 protein: CAISEGLAYNEQFF. DNA for the CDR3: TGTGCCATCAGTGAGGGACTAGCTTACAATGAGCAGTTCTTC. The genes are TRBV10-3 and TRBJ2-1; 8 bases map to TRBD2. CDR3 length: 14 residues. V lost 2 bases and J lost 4; bases outside the gene matches: 1. Germline V gene lookup returns CDR1 ENHRY and CDR2 SYGVKD.

This clonotype was counted many times. This rearrangement joins TRBV4-1 to TRBJ2-2; tentative D call: TRBD2 (6 bases). Trimming removed 3 bases at V and 5 bases at J, with 19 bases between. The CDR3 length is 17 residues. Per germline, CDR1 MGHRA and CDR2 YSYEKL. The CDR3 sequence: CASSQYILQGGTGELFF. The CDR3 DNA reads as TGCGCCAGCAGCCAGTACATCCTCCAGGGAGGAACCGGGGAGCTGTTTTTT.

This clonotype was observed many times. This chain connects TRBV28 to TRBJ1-6; 7 bases line up with TRBD1. The CDR3 sequence is 18 residues long. The junction had 14 bases not matched to a gene; V was cut back by 7 bases and J by 2 bases. Per the germline V gene, CDR1 is MDHEN and CDR2 is SYDVKM. In DNA form, the CDR3 reads TGTGCCAGCAACAAGGACAGGAAAACTGATCCCTATAATTCACCCCTCCACTTT. It specifies CASNKDRKTDPYNSPLHF.

The chain employs TRBV20-1 and TRBJ2-3; 10 bases line up with TRBD1. CDR3 size: 16 residues. Trimming cost V 5 bases and J 6 bases; bases outside gene matches: 14. CDR1 is DFQATT and CDR2 is SNEGSKA in the germline V gene (reference sequence). Written as DNA, the CDR3 is TGCAGTGCTGGTTTGGACAGGGGGACGCTGGCGGATACGCAGTATTTT. It specifies CSAGLDRGTLADTQYF.

The rearrangement uses TRBV28 and TRBJ2-7; no clear D. Germline V gene data show CDR1 as MDHEN and CDR2 as SYDVKM. V was clipped by 1 base and J by 2 bases, with 12 bases between them. This CDR3 is 15 amino acids long. CDR3 loop: CASSLSPGPTYEQYF. CDR3 bases: TGTGCCAGCAGTTTATCCCCAGGACCCACCTACGAGCAGTACTTC.

As regards this clonotype: It may be a read error: a sequence one base away is much more abundant. This chain connects TRBV3-1 to TRBJ2-3, with D uncertain. Germline V lookup: CDR1 LGHDT, CDR2 YNNKEL (reference sequence). There are 15 residues in the CDR3. DNA of the CDR3: TGTGTCAGCAGCCAAGATGAGACCGGCACAGATACGCAGTATTTT. It is translated as CVSSQDETGTDTQYF.

This clonotype was observed at least ten times. The chain combines TRBV7-9 with TRBJ2-7; 7 nucleotides agree with TRBD1. The CDR3 spans 16 residues. Per germline, CDR1 SEHNR and CDR2 FQNEAQ (reference sequence). V gave up 3 bases and J gave up 2 bases; unmatched junction bases: 10. CDR3 coding DNA: TGTGCCAGCAGCTTCACCGGGACAGAAGACGCCTACGAGCAGTACTTC. This translates into CASSFTGTEDAYEQYF.

This clonotype was seen a handful of times. The chain couples TRBV10-3 to TRBJ1-4; TRBD1 might be the D (5 bases). The CDR3 has 14 amino acids. V was shortened by 4 bases and J by 1 base, with 7 bases between the two germline ends. Germline CDR1 ENHRY, CDR2 SYGVKD. The CDR3 reads CAISGRETNEKLFF. CDR3 DNA sequence: TGTGCCATCAGTGGCAGGGAAACTAATGAAAAACTGTTTTTT.

Here the CDR3 DNA reads TGTGCCAGCAGTGAAACTTGGACGAACACTGAAGCTTTCTTT. Protein product: CASSETWTNTEAFF. The genes are TRBV2 and TRBJ1-1, with D hard to call. CDR3 length: 14 residues. V was pared by 2 bases and J by 1 base, with 8 bases between. The germline V gene has CDR1 SNHLY and CDR2 FYNNEI.

This clonotype was observed once. A read error may explain this, as a much larger clone is one base away. As DNA, the CDR3 is TGTGCCGGCAGTGAATATTCTTATGGGGAAAACATTCAGTACTTC. Translating gives CAGSEYSYGENIQYF. The V call is TRBV25-1, the J call TRBJ2-4, with D uncertain. There are 15 residues in the CDR3. Germline V lookup: CDR1 MGHDK, CDR2 SYGVNS.

This clonotype was counted many times. The J gene is TRBJ2-1, the V gene TRBV28; D possibly corresponds to TRBD2 (7 bases). The CDR3 has 14 amino acids. V lost 3 bases to trimming and J lost 7 bases, with 13 bases between them. Per the germline V gene, CDR1 is MDHEN and CDR2 is SYDVKM. CDR3: CASSFMGGLNEQFF. CDR3 nucleotide sequence: TGTGCCAGCAGTTTCATGGGGGGGCTAAATGAGCAGTTCTTC.

This clonotype has ten or more counts. The rearrangement uses TRBV12-3 or TRBV12-4 and TRBJ2-1, with 7 nucleotides matching TRBD2. CDR3 length equals 15 residues. The ends lost 3 bases at V and 8 bases at J; junction bases unmatched: 10. Here the CDR3 DNA reads TGTGCCAGCAGTTTTGGTTCGACTAGCATCGATGAGCAGTTCTTC. Translated: CASSFGSTSIDEQFF.

The CDR3 loop reads CASSYGAGGLETQYF. The CDR3 bases are TGTGCCAGCAGTTACGGCGCGGGGGGGTTGGAGACCCAGTACTTC. The chain employs TRBV6-5 and TRBJ2-5; 9 bases are shared with TRBD2. Germline assignment: CDR1 MNHEY and CDR2 SVGAGI. CDR3 length: 15 residues. V lost 2 bases, J lost 5 bases, and 6 bases stayed unmatched.

This chain links TRBV5-1 with TRBJ2-1; 8 bases are shared with TRBD2. The V gene's germline CDR1 is SGHRS and CDR2 YFSETQ. The CDR3 extends over 15 amino acids. Trimming took 1 base from V and 8 from J; bases not matched to a gene: 8. The CDR3 sequence is CASSLISGGPDEQFF. The CDR3 coding sequence is TGCGCCAGCAGCTTGATCTCGGGAGGGCCGGATGAGCAGTTCTTC.

In this sample, this clonotype turned up many times. The chain couples TRBV5-6 to TRBJ2-3; TRBD1 might be the D (5 bases). Trimming removed 3 bases at V and 4 bases at J, with 9 bases between. The length of the CDR3 is 13 residues. Germline lookup yields CDR1 SGHDT and CDR2 YYEEEE. CDR3 nucleotides: TGTGCCAGCAGCTCTGGACAATCAGATACGCAGTATTTT. Residues: CASSSGQSDTQYF. The full variable domain, in which reference TRBV5-6 and TRBJ2-3 provide the parts outside the CDR3, is DAGVTQSPTHLIKTRGQQVTLRCSPKSGHDTVSWYQQALGQGPQFIFQYYEEEERQRGNFPDRFSGHQFPNYSSELNVNALLLGDSALYLCASSSGQSDTQYFGPGTRLTVL.

Turning to this clonotype: At one of its ends the junction is not consistent with the germline gene, which may arise from a read error. The chain uses TRBV20-1 and TRBJ2-7; D tentatively reads TRBD1 or TRBD2 (6 bases each). The CDR3 length is 13 residues. CDR1 is DFQATT and CDR2 is SNEGSKA in the germline V gene (reference sequence). This chain's CDR3 is CSASKGDSYKQYF. The CDR3 coding sequence is TGCAGTGCTAGCAAGGGGGACTCCTACAAGCAGTACTTC.

This clonotype was recorded once. One end of the junction is discordant with germline, which a read error may explain. The chain links TRBV4-3 to TRBJ2-1, with D possibly being TRBD2 (6 bases). This CDR3 is built from 16 residues. Germline V gene data show CDR1 as LGHNA and CDR2 as YSLEER. The CDR3 loop is CASSQGAGSSYNEQSF. The CDR3, as DNA: TGCGCCAGCAGCCAAGGGGCGGGGAGCTCCTACAATGAGCAGTCCTTC.

This clonotype was recorded many times. The V and J genes are TRBV7-2 and TRBJ2-1, with D unresolved. V was cut by 3 bases and J by 9 bases, with 6 bases left in between. The CDR3 extends over 11 amino acids. From germline, CDR1 is SGHTA and CDR2 FQGNSA. The CDR3 nucleotides are TGTGCCAGCAGCTTTCCTAGTGAGCAGTTCTTC. Protein sequence: CASSFPSEQFF.

This clonotype was found a few times. This chain uses TRBV9 with TRBJ2-5, with 10 positions matching TRBD1. CDR3 length equals 14 residues. Germline CDR1 reads SGDLS; CDR2 reads YYNGEE. Trimming at V came to 4 bases and at J to 6 bases, leaving 6 bases not matched to a gene. The CDR3 spells CASSPRTGGQTQYF. As DNA, the CDR3 is TGTGCCAGCAGCCCCAGGACAGGGGGGCAGACCCAGTACTTC. The whole variable domain, filled in from reference TRBV9 and TRBJ2-5, reads DSGVTQTPKHLITATGQRVTLRCSPRSGDLSVYWYQQSLDQGLQFLIQYYNGEERAKGNILERFSAQQFPDLHSELNLSSLELGDSALYFCASSPRTGGQTQYFGPGTRLLVL.